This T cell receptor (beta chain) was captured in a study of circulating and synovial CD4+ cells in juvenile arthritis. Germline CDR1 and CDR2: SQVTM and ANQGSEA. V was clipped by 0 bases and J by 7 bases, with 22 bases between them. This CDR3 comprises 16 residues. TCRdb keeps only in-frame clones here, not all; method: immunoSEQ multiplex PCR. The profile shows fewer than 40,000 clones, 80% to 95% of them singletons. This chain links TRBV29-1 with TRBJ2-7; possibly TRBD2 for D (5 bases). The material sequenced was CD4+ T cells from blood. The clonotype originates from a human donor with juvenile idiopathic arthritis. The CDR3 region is CSVEDLSRGTGREQYF. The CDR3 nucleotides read TGCAGCGTTGAAGATCTCTCACGGGGTACCGGTAGGGAGCAGTACTTC.